This T cell receptor beta chain was observed in a study of T cell responses to AZD1222 COVID-19 vaccine. Second-dose intervals of approximately 4 or approximately 12 weeks were pooled. Findings of the study overall: Spike-specific TCR breadth and depth went up after people got two AZD1222 doses. Sampled repertoires all dated from after the peak T cell response.

Concerning this clone itself: Its cognate antigen is unknown.

Clones were sequenced by immunoSEQ multiplex PCR, and TCRdb holds only the in-frame ones, with some missing. This sample has about 42,000 clones, with 88% found just once. The germline CDR1 and CDR2 sequences are SGHKS and YYEKEE (reference sequence). This CDR3 has 15 amino acids. V lost 4 bases and J 4 bases, leaving 17 bases between the germline ends. The rearrangement joins TRBV5-5 to TRBJ1-2; tentatively, D is TRBD1 (5 bases). Sample: peripheral blood, taken 28 days after the second AZD1222 dose. This receptor was taken from an adult who received the AZD1222 COVID-19 vaccine. The chain's CDR3 is CASSGRLQDRYGYTF. CDR3 DNA: TGTGCCAGCAGCGGTCGTTTACAGGACCGCTATGGCTACACCTTC.